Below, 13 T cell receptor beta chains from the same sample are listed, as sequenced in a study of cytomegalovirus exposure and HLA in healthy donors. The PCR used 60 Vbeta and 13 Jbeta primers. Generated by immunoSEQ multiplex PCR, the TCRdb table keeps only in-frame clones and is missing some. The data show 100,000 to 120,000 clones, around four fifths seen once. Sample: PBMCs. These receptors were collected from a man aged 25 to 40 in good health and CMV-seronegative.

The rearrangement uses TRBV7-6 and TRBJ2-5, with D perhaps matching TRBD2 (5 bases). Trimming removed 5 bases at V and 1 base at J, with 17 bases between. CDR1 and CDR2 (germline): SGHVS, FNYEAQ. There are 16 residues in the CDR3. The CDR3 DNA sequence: TGTGCCAGCAGCCCCCTTAACGGGGATCCCCAAGAGACCCAGTACTTC. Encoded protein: CASSPLNGDPQETQYF.

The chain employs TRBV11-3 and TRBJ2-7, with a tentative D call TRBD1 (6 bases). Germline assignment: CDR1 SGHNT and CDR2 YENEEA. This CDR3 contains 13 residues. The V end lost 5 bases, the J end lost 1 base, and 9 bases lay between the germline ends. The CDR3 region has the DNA TGTGCCAGCAGCCAGGACAGTTCCTACGAGCAGTACTTC. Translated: CASSQDSSYEQYF.

CDR3 coding DNA: TGTGCCAGCAGTTTAGGCCCGGGACAGACTCCCTACGAGCAGTACTTC. Protein: CASSLGPGQTPYEQYF. The J gene is TRBJ2-7, the V gene TRBV28; 7 nucleotides match TRBD1. Germline V gene lookup returns CDR1 MDHEN and CDR2 SYDVKM. This CDR3 comprises 16 residues. The J segment lost 2 bases and the V segment lost 2 bases, leaving 9 bases of the junction unmatched.

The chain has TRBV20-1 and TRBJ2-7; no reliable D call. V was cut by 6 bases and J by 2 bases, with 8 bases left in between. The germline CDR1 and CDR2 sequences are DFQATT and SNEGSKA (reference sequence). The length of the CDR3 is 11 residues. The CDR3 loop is CSARETYEQYF. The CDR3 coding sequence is TGCAGTGCGCGCGAAACCTACGAGCAGTACTTC.

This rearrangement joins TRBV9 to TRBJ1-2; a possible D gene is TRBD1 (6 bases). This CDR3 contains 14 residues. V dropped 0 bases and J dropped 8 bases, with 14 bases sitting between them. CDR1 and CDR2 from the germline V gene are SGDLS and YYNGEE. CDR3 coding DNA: TGTGCCAGCAGCGTAGCCAGGGTAGGGGGAGGCTACACCTTC. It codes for CASSVARVGGGYTF. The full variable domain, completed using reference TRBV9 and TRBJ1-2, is DSGVTQTPKHLITATGQRVTLRCSPRSGDLSVYWYQQSLDQGLQFLIQYYNGEERAKGNILERFSAQQFPDLHSELNLSSLELGDSALYFCASSVARVGGGYTFGSGTRLTVV.

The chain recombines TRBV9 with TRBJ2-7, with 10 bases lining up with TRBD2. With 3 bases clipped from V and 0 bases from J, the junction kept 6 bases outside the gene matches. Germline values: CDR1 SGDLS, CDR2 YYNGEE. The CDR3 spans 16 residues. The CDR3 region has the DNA TGTGCCAGCAGCGGGGGGCTAGCGGGGGACTCCTACGAGCAGTACTTC. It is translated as CASSGGLAGDSYEQYF.

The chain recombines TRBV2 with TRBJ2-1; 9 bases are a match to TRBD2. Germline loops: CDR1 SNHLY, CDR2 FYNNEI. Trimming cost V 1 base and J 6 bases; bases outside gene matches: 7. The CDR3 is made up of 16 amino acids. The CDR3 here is CASSEGRLAAANEQFF. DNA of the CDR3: TGTGCCAGCAGTGAAGGCCGACTAGCGGCTGCCAATGAGCAGTTCTTC.

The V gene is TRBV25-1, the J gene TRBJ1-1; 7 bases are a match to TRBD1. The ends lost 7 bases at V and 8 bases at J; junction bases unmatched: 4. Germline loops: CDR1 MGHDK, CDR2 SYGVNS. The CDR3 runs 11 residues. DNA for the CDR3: TGTGCCAGCATGGAAGGGGGCGAAGCTTTCTTT. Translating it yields CASMEGGEAFF.

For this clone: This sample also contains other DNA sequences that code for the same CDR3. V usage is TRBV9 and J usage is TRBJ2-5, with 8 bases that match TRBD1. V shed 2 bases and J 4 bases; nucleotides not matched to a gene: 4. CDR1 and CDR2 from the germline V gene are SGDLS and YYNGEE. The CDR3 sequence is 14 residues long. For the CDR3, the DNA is TGTGCCAGCAGCGTTGGACAGGGAGGAGAGACCCAGTACTTC. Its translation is CASSVGQGGETQYF.

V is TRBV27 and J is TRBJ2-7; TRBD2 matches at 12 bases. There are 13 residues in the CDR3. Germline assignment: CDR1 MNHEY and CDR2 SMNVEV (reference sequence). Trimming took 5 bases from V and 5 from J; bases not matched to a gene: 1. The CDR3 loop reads CASSRLAGDEQYF. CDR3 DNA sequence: TGTGCCAGCAGTCGACTAGCGGGAGACGAGCAGTACTTC.

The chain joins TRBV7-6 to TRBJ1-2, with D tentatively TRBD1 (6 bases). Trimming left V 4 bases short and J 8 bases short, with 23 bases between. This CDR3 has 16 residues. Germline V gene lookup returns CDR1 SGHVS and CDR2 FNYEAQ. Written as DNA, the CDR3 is TGTGCCAGCAGCTCCTCCATAAGCGACAGGTCTAACGGCTACACCTTC. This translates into CASSSSISDRSNGYTF.

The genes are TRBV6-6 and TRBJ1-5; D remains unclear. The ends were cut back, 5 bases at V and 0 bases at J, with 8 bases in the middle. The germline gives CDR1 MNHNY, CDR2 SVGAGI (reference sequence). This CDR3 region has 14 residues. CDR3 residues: CASSPTNSNQPQHF. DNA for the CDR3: TGTGCCAGCAGTCCGACAAATAGCAATCAGCCCCAGCATTTT.

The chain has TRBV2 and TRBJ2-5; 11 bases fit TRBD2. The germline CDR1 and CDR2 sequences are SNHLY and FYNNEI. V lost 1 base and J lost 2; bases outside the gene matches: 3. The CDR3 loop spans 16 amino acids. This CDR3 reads CASSEGTSGPQETQYF. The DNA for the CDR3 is TGTGCCAGCAGTGAAGGGACTAGCGGGCCTCAAGAGACCCAGTACTTC.